The 18 T cell receptor beta chains in this list originate from one sample, sequenced in a study of blood T cell repertoires in COVID-19. Profiling relied on immunoSEQ multiplex PCR, and the TCRdb table lists in-frame clones only, not all of them. Of 350,000 to 550,000 clones in the sample, approximately 90% are singletons; the top ten hold roughly 4.3%. Sequencing was performed on peripheral blood. The receptors were sampled from a woman in her twenties or thirties with acute or convalescent COVID-19.

This chain joins TRBV10-2 and TRBJ2-2, with 10 positions matching TRBD2. The CDR3 loop spans 15 amino acids. J was trimmed by 1 base and V by 4 bases; bases with no gene match: 0. Germline-derived CDR1 and CDR2 are WSHSY and SAAADI. The CDR3 DNA sequence: TGCGCCAGCAGTGGACTAGCGGGGAACACCGGGGAGCTGTTTTTT. Its translation is CASSGLAGNTGELFF.

The gene calls are TRBV3-1 (or the pseudogene TRBV3-2) and TRBJ2-1; possible D gene TRBD1, 6 bases. CDR3 length: 15 residues. From germline, CDR1 is LGHDT and CDR2 YNNKEL (reference sequence). V lost 4 bases and J 2 bases, leaving 12 bases between the germline ends. CDR3 region: CASSRTVVAYNEQFF. In nucleotides, the CDR3 is TGTGCCAGCAGCCGGACAGTTGTGGCCTACAATGAGCAGTTCTTC.

The chain links TRBV7-9 to TRBJ2-7; 10 bases align to TRBD1. The junction had 3 bases not matched to a gene; V was cut back by 5 bases and J by 5 bases. Germline CDR1 SEHNR, CDR2 FQNEAQ (reference sequence). The CDR3 totals 13 residues. The CDR3 nucleotides are TGTGCCAGCAGCGTAGGGACAGGGGACGAGCAGTACTTC. Translating gives CASSVGTGDEQYF.

The chain joins TRBV15 to TRBJ2-7; D unclear. CDR3 length: 16 residues. V was pared by 0 bases and J by 0 bases, with 12 bases between. Germline V lookup: CDR1 LNHNV, CDR2 YYDKDF (reference sequence). The CDR3 reads CATSRDRQAVSYEQYF. CDR3 nucleotide sequence: TGTGCCACCAGCAGAGATCGGCAGGCCGTCTCCTACGAGCAGTACTTC.

This chain links TRBV10-3 with TRBJ2-7, with D perhaps TRBD2 (6 bases). The CDR3 consists of 14 residues. V lost 6 bases and J lost 0, with 12 bases in between. Germline V gene lookup returns CDR1 ENHRY and CDR2 SYGVKD. The CDR3 is CAISRDSSSYEQYF. CDR3 nucleotide sequence: TGTGCCATCAGCCGGGACTCAAGCTCCTACGAGCAGTACTTC.

In DNA, the CDR3 is TGTGCCAGCATCAACATTCAGCAGGCTGGTGAGCAGTTCTTC. Protein sequence: CASINIQQAGEQFF. This rearrangement joins TRBV2 to TRBJ2-1; D not resolved. Germline loops: CDR1 SNHLY, CDR2 FYNNEI. The CDR3 has 14 amino acids. V shed 7 bases and J shed 9 bases, with 19 bases lying between them.

This clone was counted between two and nine times. This chain connects TRBV5-1 to TRBJ1-2; TRBD1 matches at 11 bases. The CDR3 is made up of 15 amino acids. V was clipped by 2 bases and J by 4 bases; unmatched bases: 4. The germline V gene has CDR1 SGHRS and CDR2 YFSETQ. The CDR3 reads CASSFGTGGAYGYTF. CDR3 nucleotide sequence: TGCGCCAGCAGCTTCGGGACAGGGGGGGCCTATGGCTACACCTTC.

The rearrangement joins TRBV11-2 to TRBJ1-1; D gene uncertain. V was trimmed by 3 bases and J by 2 bases, leaving 13 bases between them. This CDR3 spans 15 amino acids. Germline loops: CDR1 SGHAT, CDR2 FQNNGV. CDR3 coding DNA: TGTGCCAGCAGCTTCGGTACGTTCCTTAACACTGAAGCTTTCTTT. Its translation: CASSFGTFLNTEAFF.

The chain couples TRBV25-1 to TRBJ2-1, with D possibly TRBD2 on 7 matching bases. Germline lookup yields CDR1 MGHDK and CDR2 SYGVNS. CDR3 length: 14 residues. Trimming took 1 base from V and 6 from J, leaving 10 bases between them. CDR3 in amino acids: CASSELGGANEQFF. In nucleotides, the CDR3 is TGTGCCAGCAGTGAATTGGGGGGGGCCAATGAGCAGTTCTTC.

This chain connects TRBV2 to TRBJ2-1, with a tentative D call TRBD1 (6 bases). This CDR3 is 13 amino acids long. Trimming left V 4 bases short and J 4 bases short, with 8 bases between. Germline loops: CDR1 SNHLY, CDR2 FYNNEI. Here the CDR3 DNA reads TGTGCCAGCAGTGCGGACAGTTACAATGAGCAGTTCTTC. Protein product: CASSADSYNEQFF.

This rearrangement joins TRBV19 to TRBJ2-3, with no clear D. The CDR3 contains 13 residues. The germline gives CDR1 LNHDA, CDR2 SQIVND (reference sequence). Trimming stripped 2 bases from V and 1 base from J, with 4 bases between. Here the CDR3 reads CASSIRGTDTQYF. The CDR3 DNA sequence: TGTGCCAGTAGTATAAGAGGCACAGATACGCAGTATTTT.

The rearrangement uses TRBV5-5 and TRBJ1-1, with D tentatively TRBD1 (6 bases). Trimming cost V 4 bases and J 0 bases, with 10 bases left between them. CDR1 and CDR2 (germline): SGHKS, YYEKEE (reference sequence). This CDR3 region has 14 residues. CDR3 nucleotides: TGTGCCAGCAGCAGATGGACAGTGAACACTGAAGCTTTCTTT. It is translated as CASSRWTVNTEAFF.

This chain uses TRBV5-6 with TRBJ1-3; maybe TRBD1 (6 bases). Trimming removed 2 bases from V and 4 bases from J, with 13 bases in between. The CDR3 sequence is 15 residues long. Per the germline V gene, CDR1 is SGHDT and CDR2 is YYEEEE. The CDR3 DNA sequence: TGTGCCAGCAGCTTTTTCCGGACAGCCGGAAACACCATATATTTT. Residues: CASSFFRTAGNTIYF.

The rearrangement links TRBV20-1 to TRBJ2-5; D is unclear. Trimming took 5 bases from V and 7 from J, leaving 11 bases between them. The CDR3 length is 11 residues. From germline, CDR1 is DFQATT and CDR2 SNEGSKA (reference sequence). The CDR3 DNA reads TGCAGTGCTCATCTAGACGGGACCCAGTACTTC. It codes for CSAHLDGTQYF.

This clone was found once. The chain employs TRBV5-5 and TRBJ2-7; maybe TRBD1 (5 bases). Deletions cut 4 bases from V and 2 bases from J, with 13 bases between. The CDR3 has 14 amino acids. CDR1 is SGHKS, CDR2 YYEKEE, per germline (reference sequence). The CDR3 sequence is CASSRFQGTYEQYF. The CDR3 DNA reads TGTGCCAGCAGCCGCTTCCAGGGAACCTACGAGCAGTACTTC.

V is TRBV6-6 and J is TRBJ1-5, with TRBD1 matching 8 bases. V shed 9 bases and J 2 bases; nucleotides not matched to a gene: 3. CDR1 and CDR2 (germline): MNHNY, SVGAGI (reference sequence). CDR3 length: 13 amino acids. The CDR3 DNA is TGTGCCAGTCTGGACAGGGGCAATCAGCCCCAGCATTTT. It codes for CASLDRGNQPQHF.

The chain has TRBV19 and TRBJ2-2, with D tentatively TRBD1 (5 bases). The CDR3 consists of 11 residues. Trimming took 10 bases from V and 6 from J, leaving 9 bases between them. From germline, CDR1 is LNHDA and CDR2 SQIVND (reference sequence). CDR3 amino acids: CATGFSGELFF. The CDR3 DNA sequence: TGTGCCACAGGGTTCTCCGGGGAGCTGTTTTTT. Variable domain in full (rest from reference TRBV19 and TRBJ2-2): DGGITQSPKYLFRKEGQNVTLSCEQNLNHDAMYWYRQDPGQGLRLIYYSQIVNDFQKGDIAEGYSVSREKKESFPLTVTSAQKNPTAFYLCATGFSGELFFGEGSRLTVL.

The chain employs TRBV10-3 and TRBJ2-1; 11 bases map to TRBD1. This CDR3 has 13 residues. Germline assignment: CDR1 ENHRY and CDR2 SYGVKD. Germline trimming cut 11 bases from V and 3 bases from J; bases unmatched to any gene: 3. CDR3 residues: CAAGTGGYNEQFF. In DNA form, the CDR3 reads TGTGCCGCCGGGACAGGGGGCTACAATGAGCAGTTCTTC.